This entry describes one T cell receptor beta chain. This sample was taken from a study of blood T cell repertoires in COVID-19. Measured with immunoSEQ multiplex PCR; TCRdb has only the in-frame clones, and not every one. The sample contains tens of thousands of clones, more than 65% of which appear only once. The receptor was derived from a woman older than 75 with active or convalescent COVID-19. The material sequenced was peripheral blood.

Here the CDR3 reads CASSRGRETDTQYF. In DNA, the CDR3 is TGTGCCAGTTCCAGGGGGCGCGAGACAGATACGCAGTATTTT. The chain uses TRBV19 and TRBJ2-3, with 8 positions matching TRBD1. This CDR3 comprises 14 residues. The V and J ends lost 8 bases and 3 bases, in that order; junction bases with no gene match: 7. CDR1 and CDR2 (germline): LNHDA, SQIVND (reference sequence).